These 25 T cell receptor beta chains came from one sample sequenced in a study of CD8+ T cells in alopecia areata. Sample treatment: oral pan-JAK inhibitor, 5-10 mg twice daily. The authors extracted RNA and reverse transcribed it into cDNA as the sequencing template. TCRdb's table, derived via immunoSEQ multiplex PCR, lists solely in-frame clones and lacks some. The sample records 95,000 to 100,000 clones, about 61% being singletons. Sequencing was performed on CD8+ T cells sorted from blood, taken between weeks 55 and 65, from a patient treated with tofacitinib. The receptors come from a human donor with alopecia areata.

V gene TRBV12-5 combines with J gene TRBJ1-1; perhaps TRBD1 as D (5 bases). CDR1 is LGHNT and CDR2 is FRNRAP in the germline V gene. This CDR3 is 17 amino acids long. V was shortened by 0 bases and J by 3 bases, with 17 bases between the two germline ends. As DNA, the CDR3 is TGTGCTAGTGGTTTGGTACCAACCGGGGGAGTTTACACTGAAGCTTTCTTT. It translates to CASGLVPTGGVYTEAFF.

The chain links TRBV2 to TRBJ2-1; 9 positions agree with TRBD1. V was pared by 6 bases and J by 4 bases, with 7 bases of the junction left unmatched. Germline loops: CDR1 SNHLY, CDR2 FYNNEI. There are 15 residues in the CDR3. The CDR3: CASRLTGGRYNEQFF. The CDR3 coding sequence is TGTGCCAGCAGGCTAACAGGGGGCCGGTACAATGAGCAGTTCTTC.

In the case of this clone: Other DNA variants within this sample encode the same CDR3. The J gene is TRBJ2-7, the V gene TRBV5-1; D remains unclear. V was cut by 4 bases and J by 4 bases, with 6 bases left in between. The length of the CDR3 is 11 residues. The germline gives CDR1 SGHRS, CDR2 YFSETQ. CDR3: CASSPGYEQYF. Here the CDR3 DNA reads TGCGCCAGCAGCCCAGGATACGAGCAGTACTTC.

This chain joins TRBV9 and TRBJ2-2; the D is unclear. The V gene lost 0 bases and the J gene lost 4 bases, with 10 bases spanning the gap. The V gene's germline CDR1 is SGDLS and CDR2 YYNGEE. The CDR3 is made up of 15 amino acids. The CDR3 region has the DNA TGTGCCAGCAGCGTAGCCGTTTTGGGCACCGGGGAGCTGTTTTTT. This encodes CASSVAVLGTGELFF.

V usage is TRBV29-1 and J usage is TRBJ2-7; D possibly corresponds to TRBD1 (7 bases). V was trimmed by 4 bases and J by 4 bases, leaving 23 bases between them. The CDR3 is 16 amino acids. Germline V gene data show CDR1 as SQVTM and CDR2 as ANQGSEA. CDR3 sequence: CSVGGRGESGEYEQYF. The CDR3 DNA reads TGCAGCGTTGGTGGCAGGGGGGAGTCCGGCGAGTACGAGCAGTACTTC.

This clone appeared a few times. The V call is TRBV27, the J call TRBJ1-1, with 7 bases that match TRBD1. The CDR3 runs to 14 residues. V shed 4 bases and J 0 bases; nucleotides not matched to a gene: 2. Germline lookup yields CDR1 MNHEY and CDR2 SMNVEV (reference sequence). CDR3 region: CASSYRGMNTEAFF. DNA for the CDR3: TGTGCCAGCAGTTACAGGGGAATGAACACTGAAGCTTTCTTT.

This clone showed up just once. In DNA, the CDR3 is TGTGCCAGCAGCAACCACAGGGTTCCGCAGACCCAGTACTTC. Its translation: CASSNHRVPQTQYF. The rearrangement joins TRBV7-2 to TRBJ2-5, with D tentatively TRBD1 (6 bases). Trimming left V 5 bases short and J 6 bases short, with 16 bases between. The CDR3 contains 14 residues. The germline V gene encodes CDR1 SGHTA and CDR2 FQGNSA.

This chain uses TRBV30 with TRBJ2-5, with 10 bases aligning to TRBD2. The CDR3 has 16 residues. The V segment lost 5 bases and the J segment 0 bases; nucleotides outside the gene matches: 9. Germline lookup yields CDR1 GTSNPN and CDR2 SVGIG (reference sequence). DNA for the CDR3: TGTGCCTGGTCCTCCGGGACTAGCGAATACCAAGAGACCCAGTACTTC. It codes for CAWSSGTSEYQETQYF.

The V call is TRBV30, the J call TRBJ2-3; TRBD2 matches at 9 bases. Germline V gives CDR1 GTSNPN, CDR2 SVGIG (reference sequence). The CDR3 is 14 amino acids. With 3 bases clipped from V and 1 base from J, the junction kept 2 bases outside the gene matches. Written as DNA, the CDR3 is TGTGCCTGGAGCGCGGGGGGGGGCACAGATACGCAGTATTTT. This gives the protein CAWSAGGGTDTQYF. Full variable domain (missing parts from reference TRBV30 and TRBJ2-3): SQTIHQWPATLVQPVGSPLSLECTVEGTSNPNLYWYRQAAGRGLQLLFYSVGIGQISSEVPQNLSASRPQDRQFILSSKKLLLSDSGFYLCAWSAGGGTDTQYFGPGTRLTVL.

The chain links TRBV11-2 to TRBJ2-5, with 10 bases matching TRBD1. J gave up 1 base and V 4 bases, and 3 bases lay outside the gene matches. The CDR3 spans 15 residues. Per the germline V gene, CDR1 is SGHAT and CDR2 is FQNNGV. The CDR3 region is CASSSTGGRQETQYF. The CDR3 nucleotides are TGTGCCAGCAGCTCGACAGGGGGCCGCCAAGAGACCCAGTACTTC. The variable domain in full, with the rest retrieved from reference TRBV11-2 and TRBJ2-5, is EAGVAQSPRYKIIEKRQSVAFWCNPISGHATLYWYQQILGQGPKLLIQFQNNGVVDDSQLPKDRFSAERLKGVDSTLKIQPAKLEDSAVYLCASSSTGGRQETQYFGPGTRLLVL.

This clone has a handful of counts. This chain uses TRBV23-1 with TRBJ1-2; 7 bases map to TRBD1. Being an ORF, TRBV23-1 has a function that is uncertain. J gave up 3 bases and V 4 bases, and 23 bases lay outside the gene matches. This CDR3 comprises 20 residues. The CDR3 DNA follows: TGCGCCAGCAGTCTATCGATTCCCGCGGGACAGACAACCGCCTACTATGGCTACACCTTC. Translated, it gives CASSLSIPAGQTTAYYGYTF.

The chain recombines TRBV4-1 with TRBJ2-7, with D perhaps matching TRBD1 (5 bases). The CDR3 is 13 amino acids. Germline loops: CDR1 MGHRA, CDR2 YSYEKL. V was shortened by 0 bases and J by 2 bases, with 5 bases between the two germline ends. CDR3 sequence: CASSQDRAYEQYF. CDR3 in DNA: TGCGCCAGCAGCCAAGACAGGGCCTACGAGCAGTACTTC.

The V and J genes are TRBV19 and TRBJ2-1, with D tentatively TRBD2 (6 bases). The V and J ends lost 11 bases and 9 bases respectively, with 14 bases between them. The germline V gene encodes CDR1 LNHDA and CDR2 SQIVND (reference sequence). This CDR3 comprises 11 residues. DNA of the CDR3: TGTGCCTCACAGACGGGGGTTGAGCAGTTCTTC. It specifies CASQTGVEQFF.

J is TRBJ2-1 and V is TRBV13; TRBD2 matches at 11 bases. The junction had 4 bases not matched to a gene; V was cut back by 5 bases and J by 7 bases. The germline gives CDR1 PRHDT, CDR2 FYEKMQ (reference sequence). The CDR3 contains 14 residues. CDR3 amino acids: CASSQRTSGNEQFF. Written as DNA, the CDR3 is TGTGCCAGCAGCCAAAGGACTAGCGGGAATGAGCAGTTCTTC.

V usage is TRBV7-2 and J usage is TRBJ1-2; D not certain. The length of the CDR3 is 16 residues. Per germline, CDR1 SGHTA and CDR2 FQGNSA. Trimming took 5 bases from V and 6 from J, leaving 22 bases between them. The CDR3 nucleotides read TGTGCCAGCAGCCCCCCCAGCAGGCCGGTTTGGGATGGCTACACCTTC. Residues: CASSPPSRPVWDGYTF.

The chain recombines TRBV30 with TRBJ1-1, with D unclear. The V end lost 3 bases, the J end lost 4 bases, and 6 bases lay between the germline ends. The CDR3 runs to 11 residues. CDR1 is GTSNPN, CDR2 SVGIG, per germline (reference sequence). CDR3 protein: CAWRGGTEAFF. The DNA for the CDR3 is TGTGCCTGGAGGGGTGGCACTGAAGCTTTCTTT.

The chain combines TRBV2 with TRBJ1-2; the match to TRBD1 covers 7 bases. This CDR3 spans 14 amino acids. Germline assignment: CDR1 SNHLY and CDR2 FYNNEI. J gave up 8 bases and V 4 bases, and 10 bases lay outside the gene matches. CDR3 in amino acids: CASSGSEGAIGYTF. CDR3 coding DNA: TGTGCCAGCAGTGGATCAGAGGGGGCGATCGGCTACACCTTC.

About this clone: This sample also contains other DNA sequences that code for the same CDR3. The genes are TRBV30 and TRBJ1-1; D gene ambiguous. The V gene lost 0 bases and the J gene lost 5 bases, with 4 bases spanning the gap. CDR3 length: 11 residues. Germline CDR1 is GTSNPN and CDR2 is SVGIG (reference sequence). The CDR3 DNA follows: TGTGCCTGGAGTGTTGGGACTGAAGCTTTCTTT. Protein: CAWSVGTEAFF.

DNA for the CDR3: TGTGCCTGCCCCCGTGGGGAGGGGAACACTGAAGCTTTCTTT. It is translated as CACPRGEGNTEAFF. The J gene is TRBJ1-1, the V gene TRBV30; D is unresolved. This CDR3 has 14 residues. Germline V lookup: CDR1 GTSNPN, CDR2 SVGIG (reference sequence). Trimming left V 6 bases short and J 1 base short, with 15 bases between. The variable domain in full, with the rest retrieved from reference TRBV30 and TRBJ1-1, is SQTIHQWPATLVQPVGSPLSLECTVEGTSNPNLYWYRQAAGRGLQLLFYSVGIGQISSEVPQNLSASRPQDRQFILSSKKLLLSDSGFYLCACPRGEGNTEAFFGQGTRLTVV.

The V gene is TRBV10-3, the J gene TRBJ2-3, with a tentative D call TRBD1 (6 bases). Looked up from germline, CDR1 is ENHRY and CDR2 is SYGVKD. V lost 0 bases and J lost 0, with 10 bases in between. This CDR3 has 16 residues. The CDR3: CAISESTGSSTDTQYF. The CDR3 DNA reads TGTGCCATCAGTGAGTCGACAGGTTCTAGCACAGATACGCAGTATTTT.

V is TRBV2 and J is TRBJ2-7, with no clear D. V lost 1 base and J lost 2, with 15 bases in between. Germline assignment: CDR1 SNHLY and CDR2 FYNNEI. The CDR3 contains 16 residues. Here the CDR3 reads CASSEVGASGPYEQYF. The CDR3 DNA reads as TGTGCCAGCAGTGAAGTTGGCGCGTCTGGGCCCTACGAGCAGTACTTC. The full variable domain, rest sourced from reference TRBV2 and TRBJ2-7, is EPEVTQTPSHQVTQMGQEVILRCVPISNHLYFYWYRQILGQKVEFLVSFYNNEISEKSEIFDDQFSVERPDGSNFTLKIRSTKLEDSAMYFCASSEVGASGPYEQYFGPGTRLTVT.

This clone appeared a few times. The DNA of the CDR3 is TGCAGCGTTTACACAGGGGGCAGCGAAGCTTTCTTT. It translates to CSVYTGGSEAFF. The chain carries TRBV29-1 and TRBJ1-1, with 9 bases aligning to TRBD1. This CDR3 is built from 12 residues. Looked up from germline, CDR1 is SQVTM and CDR2 is ANQGSEA. V dropped 5 bases and J dropped 8; count of bases not matched to a gene: 6.

In this sample, this clone turned up once. This chain joins TRBV11-3 and TRBJ2-1, with TRBD2 matching 9 bases. From germline, CDR1 is SGHNT and CDR2 YENEEA. The length of the CDR3 is 15 residues. V gave up 5 bases and J gave up 5 bases; unmatched junction bases: 7. In DNA, the CDR3 is TGTGCCAGCAGCCCAGAAGAGCGGGGGGACAATGAGCAGTTCTTC. It yields the protein CASSPEERGDNEQFF.

The rearrangement links TRBV4-1 to TRBJ2-7; D gene unclear. V was shortened by 0 bases and J by 2 bases, with 11 bases between the two germline ends. The CDR3 is 15 residues long. The germline gives CDR1 MGHRA, CDR2 YSYEKL. CDR3 DNA: TGCGCCAGCAGCCAAGAAATAGCACGTGCCTACGAGCAGTACTTC. Its protein is CASSQEIARAYEQYF.

The table lists this clone with a few counts. CDR3 loop: CSVLLGSEQFF. CDR3 sequence (DNA): TGCAGCGTTCTCTTGGGATCCGAGCAGTTCTTC. V gene TRBV29-1 combines with J gene TRBJ2-1; D not resolved. The V and J ends lost 5 bases and 10 bases respectively, with 12 bases between them. This CDR3 region has 11 residues. Germline V gene data show CDR1 as SQVTM and CDR2 as ANQGSEA.